This T cell receptor beta chain was obtained from a study of cytomegalovirus exposure and HLA in healthy donors. General observations from the study: Among CMV-associated TCR beta chains, most appeared HLA-restricted in a later analysis. An ancestry cluster, one associated with Asian ancestry, reportedly showed fewer N-insertions than the roughly 670-donor mean in a later analysis.

Comment on this clone: Its target is unknown. One end of the junction is discordant with germline, which a read error may explain.

CDR3 length: 13 residues. Germline CDR1 SQVTM, CDR2 ANQGSEA. Everyone who donated was a healthy bone marrow donor. PCR involved 60 Vbeta and 13 Jbeta primers. Generated by immunoSEQ multiplex PCR, the TCRdb table keeps only in-frame clones and is missing some. Counted here are about 200,000 clones, roughly 74% occurring once; the ten biggest clones make up less than 2%. The specimen was PBMCs. This sequence originates from a woman younger than 45 in good health and CMV-seronegative. The chain couples TRBV29-1 to TRBJ1-1; D gene ambiguous. DNA of the CDR3: TGCAGCATTGAGTATGGGAGGGATCATGAAGCTTTCTTT. Encoded protein: CSIEYGRDHEAFF.